These 12 T cell receptor beta chains were sequenced from one sample in a study of glioma-infiltrating T cells. The iRepertoire nested amplicon-rescue multiplex PCR amplified TCR alpha and beta CDR3s from RNA. MiXCR, applied by TCRdb to the multiplex PCR reads, yields one record per CDR3 protein. The sample has approximately 190,000 distinct CDR3 sequences; more than 25% are singletons. Material: glioma tissue, nonneoplastic brain tissue, or PBMCs (not recorded which). Every receptor here comes from a human donor with low-grade glioma or glioblastoma, undergoing nonglioma brain surgery, or in good health (not recorded which).

A remark on this clonotype: Being one base from a much bigger clone, this may be a read error. This chain joins TRBV7-2 and TRBJ2-7, with unresolved D. Germline CDR1 reads SGHTA; CDR2 reads FQGNSA. The CDR3 is made up of 14 amino acids. Trimming removed 0 bases at V and 3 bases at J, with 9 bases between. CDR3 residues: CASSLALWSYEQYF. CDR3 DNA sequence: TGTGCCAGCAGCTTAGCGTTATGGAGCTACGAGCAGTACTTC.

The sample holds one count of this clonotype. Compared with germline, one end of the junction differs, possibly owing to a read error. The V gene is TRBV7-9, the J gene TRBJ2-7, with D perhaps matching TRBD1 (5 bases). CDR1 is SEHNR, CDR2 FQNEAQ, per germline (reference sequence). This CDR3 contains 13 residues. DNA for the CDR3: TGTGCCAGCAGTTCCCGACAGACCTACGAGCAGCACTTC. It translates to CASSSRQTYEQHF. The whole variable domain, filled in from reference TRBV7-9 and TRBJ2-7, reads DTGVSQNPRHKITKRGQNVTFRCDPISEHNRLYWYRQTLGQGPEFLTYFQNEAQLEKSRLLSDRFSAERPKGSFSTLEIQRTEQGDSAMYLCASSSRQTYEQHFGPGTRLTVT.

This clonotype was recorded many times. The chain combines TRBV3-1 with TRBJ2-3; 13 bases are a match to TRBD2. The CDR3 extends over 16 amino acids. Germline V gene sequence: CDR1 LGHDT, CDR2 YNNKEL (reference sequence). J lost 8 bases, V lost 4 bases, and 9 bases had no gene match. The CDR3 loop reads CASSPGLAGMLFTQYF. Written as DNA, the CDR3 is TGTGCCAGCAGCCCGGGACTAGCGGGAATGCTGTTTACGCAGTATTTT.

This clonotype was observed many times. The chain carries TRBV7-8 and TRBJ2-1; 7 nucleotides line up with TRBD2. Germline V gene sequence: CDR1 SGHVS, CDR2 FQNEAQ. V lost 5 bases and J lost 4; bases outside the gene matches: 11. The CDR3 totals 16 residues. The CDR3 DNA is TGTGCCAGCAGCGCCCGGGGGGTGGGGTTTTACAATGAGCAGTTCTTC. Translating it yields CASSARGVGFYNEQFF.

About this clonotype: This may be a read error: a much more frequent sequence differs by one nucleotide. This chain joins TRBV29-1 and TRBJ2-1, with 7 bases aligning to TRBD2. Germline V lookup: CDR1 SQVTM, CDR2 ANQGSEA. This CDR3 has 14 residues. CDR3 DNA: TGCAGGGTTGCACTAGCGCTTCTTTGGAATGAGCAGTTCTTC. This sequence encodes CRVALALLWNEQFF.

A remark on this clonotype: This may come from a read error, since a much larger clone is one base off. The rearrangement joins TRBV5-1 to TRBJ1-1; D is unclear. The CDR3 is made up of 14 amino acids. Germline loops: CDR1 SGHRS, CDR2 YFSETQ. Between the trimmed V and J ends, which lost 1 base and 1 base, there was a span of 8 bases. CDR3 sequence: CASSLSPPNTEAFF. The CDR3 DNA reads TGCGCCAGCAGCTTGTCTCCGCCGAACACTGAAGCTTTCTTT.

The chain has TRBV2 and TRBJ2-7; 9 bases line up with TRBD2. The germline V gene encodes CDR1 SNHLY and CDR2 FYNNEI. The CDR3 contains 15 residues. Trimming took 1 base from V and 3 from J; bases not matched to a gene: 4. The CDR3 protein is CASSEGLAGNYEQYF. The CDR3 region has the DNA TGTGCCAGCAGTGAAGGGCTAGCGGGAAACTACGAGCAGTACTTC.

This clonotype was counted many times. The V gene is TRBV6-2 or TRBV6-3, the J gene TRBJ2-7; D remains unclear. The CDR3 runs to 13 residues. Between the trimmed V and J ends, which lost 6 bases and 6 bases, there was a span of 15 bases. The germline CDR1 and CDR2 sequences are MNHEY and SVGEGT. CDR3 coding DNA: TGTGCCAGCAGCCCCACCCGACTCGTCGAGCAGTACTTC. Its translation is CASSPTRLVEQYF.

This clonotype came up many times. The chain has TRBV7-2 and TRBJ2-7; a possible D gene is TRBD1 (6 bases). Trimming cost V 5 bases and J 2 bases, with 16 bases left between them. This CDR3 contains 15 residues. Germline CDR1 and CDR2: SGHTA and FQGNSA. CDR3: CASSLLPTGPYEQYF. The CDR3 DNA reads as TGTGCCAGCAGCCTTCTCCCGACAGGCCCCTACGAGCAGTACTTC. Combining the CDR3 with reference TRBV7-2 and TRBJ2-7 gives the whole variable domain GAGVSQSPSNKVTEKGKDVELRCDPISGHTALYWYRQSLGQGLEFLIYFQGNSAPDKSGLPSDRFSAERTGGSVSTLTIQRTQQEDSAVYLCASSLLPTGPYEQYFGPGTRLTVT.

To note about this clonotype: A read error may be the cause here, since a much bigger clone is one base away. The chain employs TRBV7-9 and TRBJ1-2; no firm D call. Germline CDR1 and CDR2: SEHNR and FQNEAQ (reference sequence). The CDR3 is made up of 13 amino acids. CDR3 nucleotides: TGTGCCAGCACCCCTATTTCCCGCTATGGCTCCACCTTC. It encodes CASTPISRYGSTF.

The genes are TRBV12-3 or TRBV12-4 and TRBJ2-1; D unresolved. This CDR3 is built from 13 residues. V was trimmed by 5 bases and J by 1 base, leaving 6 bases between them. CDR3 sequence reads: CASSGGSYNEQFF. The CDR3 nucleotides read TGTGCCAGCAGTGGTGGTTCCTACAATGAGCAGTTCTTC.

This clonotype showed up many times. The J gene is TRBJ2-7, the V gene TRBV4-3, with TRBD1 matching 11 bases. Germline V gene data show CDR1 as LGHNA and CDR2 as YSLEER. The CDR3 has 14 amino acids. Germline trimming cut 4 bases from V and 6 bases from J; bases unmatched to any gene: 5. CDR3 protein: CASSLGQGASEQYF. Here the CDR3 DNA reads TGCGCCAGCAGCCTCGGACAGGGGGCGTCCGAGCAGTACTTC.